This T cell receptor (beta chain) was observed in a study of control samples from healthy donors and cancer patients. Trimming removed 2 bases at V and 7 bases at J, with 14 bases between. The CDR3 runs to 13 residues. Germline V lookup: CDR1 SQVTM, CDR2 ANQGSEA. Assay: immunoSEQ multiplex PCR; the TCRdb copy retains only in-frame clones and omits some. The table includes roughly 370,000 clones, approximately 90% detected once. The source of this sequence is a man in his forties or fifties with head and neck cancer. The chain uses TRBV29-1 and TRBJ1-2, with D tentatively TRBD1 (6 bases). The sequencing sample was made of PBMCs. CDR3 residues: CSVEIGGGTGYTF. Here the CDR3 DNA reads TGCAGCGTTGAAATAGGGGGGGGTACTGGCTACACCTTC.